These 27 T cell receptor beta chains came from one sample sequenced in a study of CD8 T cells in ankylosing spondylitis. MiXCR, run by TCRdb on the 5' RACE reads, gives a single entry per CDR3 protein. The data show 700,000 to 1,000,000 distinct CDR3 sequences, with approximately 12% seen just once and around 0.51% held by the top ten. Study-level results: A TCR beta motif made of about 8 highly homologous variants seemed typical of ankylosing spondylitis blood.

These receptors' antigens are unknown. The sequenced sample consisted of blood, either unsorted or a sorted T cell fraction (not recorded which). The receptor set was obtained from a male donor with ankylosing spondylitis.

CDR3 coding DNA: TGTGCCAGCTCACGAATGGCTAGCGGGAGTGATACGCAGTATTTT. As protein: CASSRMASGSDTQYF. This chain uses TRBV18 with TRBJ2-3; 10 nucleotides align to TRBD2. There are 15 residues in the CDR3. CDR1 and CDR2 (germline): KGHSH, LQKENI. Trimming removed 4 bases from V and 6 bases from J; junction bases left unmatched: 7. The full variable domain, rest sourced from reference TRBV18 and TRBJ2-3, is NAGVMQNPRHLVRRRGQEARLRCSPMKGHSHVYWYRQLPEEGLKFMVYLQKENIIDESGMPKERFSAEFPKEGPSILRIQQVVRGDSAAYFCASSRMASGSDTQYFGPGTRLTVL.

There are a few counts of this clonotype. This rearrangement joins TRBV6-1 to TRBJ2-7, with 8 bases lining up with TRBD1. The V and J ends lost 6 bases and 4 bases, in that order; junction bases with no gene match: 8. This CDR3 has 14 residues. Germline CDR1 MNHNS, CDR2 SASEGT. The CDR3 is CASRADREPYEQYF. CDR3 nucleotides: TGTGCCAGCAGGGCGGACAGGGAACCTTACGAGCAGTACTTC.

This clonotype was found many times. The chain has TRBV4-3 and TRBJ2-3; 14 bases are a match to TRBD2. The V and J ends lost 11 bases and 2 bases, in that order; junction bases with no gene match: 15. There are 18 residues in the CDR3. Germline-derived CDR1 and CDR2 are LGHNA and YSLEER. CDR3 protein: CALRPPGLAGVDTDTQYF. The CDR3 DNA sequence: TGCGCCCTCCGTCCTCCGGGACTAGCGGGGGTAGACACAGATACGCAGTATTTT.

The chain couples TRBV4-2 to TRBJ2-3; 7 positions agree with TRBD2. CDR1 LGHNA and CDR2 YNFKEQ come from the germline V gene. CDR3 length: 16 residues. V gave up 4 bases and J gave up 2 bases; unmatched junction bases: 9. The CDR3 nucleotides are TGTGCCAGCAGCCGACGTCTAGCGGACCACACAGATACGCAGTATTTT. Amino acid sequence: CASSRRLADHTDTQYF.

This clonotype was counted a few times. The gene calls are TRBV20-1 and TRBJ2-3, with 8 bases lining up with TRBD2. This CDR3 is 14 amino acids long. With 0 bases clipped from V and 3 bases from J, the junction kept 2 bases outside the gene matches. Germline V gene data show CDR1 as DFQATT and CDR2 as SNEGSKA (reference sequence). The CDR3 region is CSARESGGTDTQYF. The CDR3 coding sequence is TGCAGTGCTAGAGAGTCGGGGGGGACAGATACGCAGTATTTT.

The chain uses TRBV6-1 and TRBJ2-6, with D perhaps matching TRBD1 (5 bases). CDR3 length: 17 residues. Germline V lookup: CDR1 MNHNS, CDR2 SASEGT. Trimming pared 5 bases from V and 4 bases from J, leaving 18 bases between. CDR3 loop: CASSPRAASRGANVLTF. The CDR3 coding sequence is TGTGCCAGCAGTCCCAGGGCAGCCTCGAGGGGGGCCAACGTCCTGACTTTC.

This chain uses TRBV5-1 with TRBJ1-4; D perhaps matches TRBD1 (5 bases). The CDR3 extends over 15 amino acids. CDR1 and CDR2 (germline): SGHRS, YFSETQ. Trimming took 0 bases from V and 3 from J, leaving 9 bases between them. In DNA form, the CDR3 reads TGCGCCAGCAGCTTGGAAGGGGCTGCTAATGAAAAACTGTTTTTT. Protein product: CASSLEGAANEKLFF.

This clonotype was detected a few times. The chain uses TRBV5-1 and TRBJ2-3; no clear D. This CDR3 is 14 amino acids long. Germline V gene lookup returns CDR1 SGHRS and CDR2 YFSETQ. V was pared by 5 bases and J by 0 bases, with 10 bases between. The CDR3 loop reads CASRWSGSTDTQYF. The CDR3, as DNA: TGCGCCAGCAGGTGGTCCGGGAGCACAGATACGCAGTATTTT.

V usage is TRBV20-1 and J usage is TRBJ2-3; 8 nucleotides match TRBD2. The V gene's germline CDR1 is DFQATT and CDR2 SNEGSKA (reference sequence). The CDR3 is made up of 15 amino acids. The junction had 12 bases not matched to a gene; V was cut back by 6 bases and J by 4 bases. DNA for the CDR3: TGCAGTGCCCACTCCTCGCGGGAGGCGGCAGATACGCAGTATTTT. It yields the protein CSAHSSREAADTQYF.

The sample holds a few counts of this clonotype. V usage is TRBV20-1 and J usage is TRBJ2-3; 8 positions agree with TRBD2. V was clipped by 7 bases and J by 2 bases; unmatched bases: 5. CDR3 size: 13 residues. The V gene's germline CDR1 is DFQATT and CDR2 SNEGSKA (reference sequence). The CDR3 protein is CSDSGGDTDTQYF. The CDR3 DNA sequence: TGCAGTGACTCCGGGGGGGACACAGATACGCAGTATTTT.

This clonotype was seen only a few times. The rearrangement links TRBV28 to TRBJ2-7; weak D call: TRBD1 (5 bases). Germline assignment: CDR1 MDHEN and CDR2 SYDVKM. The V end was cut by 10 bases, the J end by 3 bases, with 22 bases between. The CDR3 runs to 15 residues. The CDR3 DNA reads as TGTGCCACCCGACAGTACAAAAATTACGACTACGAGCAGTACTTC. Protein product: CATRQYKNYDYEQYF.

This clonotype was seen repeatedly, ten times or more. The chain combines TRBV20-1 with TRBJ2-7; D gene uncertain. This CDR3 spans 12 amino acids. In germline, CDR1 is DFQATT, CDR2 SNEGSKA (reference sequence). CDR3 residues: CTCERSSYEQYF. In DNA form, the CDR3 reads TGCACTTGCGAGAGGAGCTCCTACGAGCAGTACTTC.

The V and J genes are TRBV7-9 and TRBJ1-1, with D possibly being TRBD1 (5 bases). V was clipped by 0 bases and J by 4 bases, with 9 bases between them. Germline V lookup: CDR1 SEHNR, CDR2 FQNEAQ (reference sequence). This CDR3 has 14 amino acids. The CDR3: CASSLAMGGTEAFF. The CDR3 DNA sequence: TGTGCCAGCAGCTTAGCGATGGGGGGCACTGAAGCTTTCTTT.

With respect to this clonotype: At one of its ends the junction is not consistent with the germline gene, which may arise from a read error. This chain connects TRBV20-1 to TRBJ1-5; D is unresolved. This CDR3 has 13 amino acids. CDR1 DFQATT and CDR2 SNEGSKA come from the germline V gene (reference sequence). CDR3: CSAREHSDQPQHF. CDR3 nucleotide sequence: TGCAGTGCAAGAGAGCACAGTGACCAGCCCCAGCATTTT.

This clonotype was seen just once. The chain employs TRBV9 and TRBJ2-2; 11 bases match TRBD1. CDR1 and CDR2 from the germline V gene are SGDLS and YYNGEE. After removal of 3 bases from V and 6 bases from J, the junction contained 1 base not matched to a gene. This CDR3 comprises 14 residues. The CDR3 loop is CASSAGQGAGELFF. The CDR3 DNA sequence: TGTGCCAGCAGCGCGGGACAGGGGGCCGGGGAGCTGTTTTTT.

This chain uses TRBV20-1 with TRBJ2-1; no definite D call. This CDR3 spans 11 amino acids. Germline V gives CDR1 DFQATT, CDR2 SNEGSKA (reference sequence). V was clipped by 3 bases and J by 10 bases, with 10 bases between them. The CDR3 loop reads CSASRRNEQFF. The DNA for the CDR3 is TGCAGTGCTAGTCGCCGAAACGAGCAGTTCTTC.

This clonotype was counted only a few times. DNA of the CDR3: TGCGCCAGCAGCTTGGACGTGACTAGCGGGACCCCATACTTC. This sequence encodes CASSLDVTSGTPYF. The chain uses TRBV5-1 and TRBJ2-5, with TRBD2 matching 11 bases. V was pared by 0 bases and J by 14 bases, with 9 bases of the junction left unmatched. This CDR3 has 14 amino acids. Germline assignment: CDR1 SGHRS and CDR2 YFSETQ.

This clonotype was seen a handful of times. CDR3 bases: TGCAGTGCCCCCAGGGGGAACCTAAGGTCGGACGAGCAGTACTTC. The encoded protein is CSAPRGNLRSDEQYF. The chain joins TRBV20-1 to TRBJ2-7, with 7 bases aligning to TRBD1. Germline CDR1 and CDR2: DFQATT and SNEGSKA (reference sequence). V lost 6 bases, J lost 5 bases, and 16 bases stayed unmatched. There are 15 residues in the CDR3.

This clonotype was seen a handful of times. This chain joins TRBV20-1 and TRBJ1-6; tentatively, D is TRBD1 (5 bases). V shed 3 bases and J shed 8 bases, with 11 bases lying between them. This CDR3 region has 13 residues. Germline CDR1 DFQATT, CDR2 SNEGSKA (reference sequence). As DNA, the CDR3 is TGCAGTGCTAGCCCGGGACCGGATTCACCCCTCCACTTT. Encoded protein: CSASPGPDSPLHF.

The chain has TRBV20-1 and TRBJ2-7, with D unclear. CDR3 length equals 15 residues. V lost 0 bases, J lost 1 base, and 13 bases lay in between. Germline lookup yields CDR1 DFQATT and CDR2 SNEGSKA (reference sequence). Here the CDR3 reads CSARDPQLLSYEQYF. In DNA, the CDR3 is TGCAGTGCTAGAGATCCGCAGCTGCTTTCCTACGAGCAGTACTTC.

The J gene is TRBJ2-3, the V gene TRBV20-1; the D is unclear. V lost 5 bases and J 9 bases, leaving 18 bases between the germline ends. Germline V gene sequence: CDR1 DFQATT, CDR2 SNEGSKA (reference sequence). The CDR3 totals 13 residues. CDR3 protein: CSAGPRALGTQYF. CDR3 bases: TGCAGTGCTGGTCCTAGGGCTTTAGGCACGCAGTATTTT.

The table lists this clonotype with a few counts. The chain employs TRBV12-3 or TRBV12-4 and TRBJ1-4; no definite D call. Trimming removed 1 base from V and 2 bases from J, with 5 bases in between. CDR3 size: 14 residues. CDR3 amino acids: CASSLESTNEKLFF. CDR3 DNA: TGTGCCAGCAGTTTAGAGTCCACTAATGAAAAACTGTTTTTT.

CDR3 in amino acids: CATSRDGNQPQHF. The CDR3 nucleotides read TGTGCCACCAGCCGGGACGGGAATCAGCCCCAGCATTTT. The chain employs TRBV15 and TRBJ1-5; a possible D gene is TRBD1 (5 bases). V was trimmed by 5 bases and J by 4 bases, leaving 9 bases between them. CDR3 length: 13 residues. Germline CDR1 and CDR2: LNHNV and YYDKDF (reference sequence).

This clonotype was observed at least ten times. V is TRBV29-1 and J is TRBJ2-3; TRBD1 matches at 11 bases. J lost 3 bases, V lost 5 bases, and 4 bases had no gene match. The CDR3 length is 14 residues. Germline assignment: CDR1 SQVTM and CDR2 ANQGSEA. The CDR3 DNA sequence: TGCAGCGTTCTGGACAGGGGGCGAACAGATACGCAGTATTTT. Its protein product is CSVLDRGRTDTQYF.

This clonotype was picked up a small number of times. The V call is TRBV5-1, the J call TRBJ2-1; possibly TRBD2 for D (6 bases). Germline V gene lookup returns CDR1 SGHRS and CDR2 YFSETQ. V was shortened by 0 bases and J by 4 bases, with 23 bases between the two germline ends. The CDR3 length is 19 residues. The CDR3: CASSLAGSARLVRYNEQFF. The CDR3 DNA is TGCGCCAGCAGCTTGGCCGGGTCTGCGCGACTAGTTCGGTACAATGAGCAGTTCTTC.

The chain joins TRBV7-9 to TRBJ2-3, with D tentatively TRBD2 (6 bases). There are 16 residues in the CDR3. V was shortened by 7 bases and J by 0 bases, with 17 bases between the two germline ends. CDR1 is SEHNR and CDR2 is FQNEAQ in the germline V gene (reference sequence). CDR3: CASTRTRDLSTDTQYF. CDR3 sequence (DNA): TGTGCCAGCACCCGGACCCGGGACTTGAGCACAGATACGCAGTATTTT.

This clonotype appeared many times. This rearrangement joins TRBV20-1 to TRBJ1-3; D not certain. The CDR3 spans 14 residues. Trimming took off 0 bases at V and 0 bases at J, with 6 bases between the two ends. Germline V gene data show CDR1 as DFQATT and CDR2 as SNEGSKA (reference sequence). This chain's CDR3 is CSARDPHSGNTIYF. CDR3 DNA: TGCAGTGCTAGAGATCCTCACTCTGGAAACACCATATATTTT.